A selection of T cell receptor beta chains follows, all from one sample in a study of cytomegalovirus exposure and HLA in healthy donors. TCRdb's copy holds only in-frame clones and misses some; the assay was immunoSEQ multiplex PCR. Found here are roughly 200,000 clones; the top ten clones hold approximately 6.9%. Sequenced material: PBMCs. These receptors came from a man younger than 40 in good health and CMV-seronegative. Each CDR3 is given with its conserved first and last residue.

j_call	v_call	cdr3_aa
TRBJ1-5	TRBV7-2	CASRPGYSNQPQHF
TRBJ2-3	TRBV5-1	CASNSALSTDTQYF
TRBJ1-1	TRBV5-4	CASSPVGRVFRGTEAFF
TRBJ2-5	TRBV4-3	CASSRTGGRETQYF
TRBJ2-7	TRBV29-1	CSVAKKRIRQVSSYEQYF
TRBJ2-7	TRBV5-8	CASSSRTPPSSYEQYF
TRBJ1-6	TRBV2	CAITGTENSPLHF
TRBJ2-7	TRBV30	CAWSVPRTLGYEQYF
.	TRBV6-1	CASSPDWDRGEQYF
TRBJ2-1	TRBV2	CASSVVLLESQFF
TRBJ2-3	TRBV14	CASSPMTRDTDTQYF
TRBJ1-6	TRBV4-3	CASSFDWSYNSPLHF
TRBJ1-5	TRBV27	CASSPDRGGGNQPQHF
TRBJ1-5	TRBV4-1	CASSQDQGDRSPQHF
TRBJ1-4	TRBV27	CASSFPGNRKLFF
TRBJ2-3	TRBV28	CASSLVPISTDTQYF
TRBJ2-2	TRBV5-1	CASSKTTGLAGELFF
TRBJ1-6	TRBV7-9	CASSQGIDSPLHF
TRBJ1-2	TRBV25-1	CASSESAAGTGGNGYTF
TRBJ2-7	TRBV13	CASSLRLGAGEQYF
TRBJ2-7	TRBV29-1	CSARHRDRGETAYEQYF
TRBJ1-1	TRBV7-2	CASRPRGASEAFF
TRBJ2-1	TRBV11-3	CASSQTAGELSYNEQFF
TRBJ2-1	TRBV10-2	CASRGLAGGLDEQFF
TRBJ1-1	TRBV11-1	CASSFGNTEAFF
TRBJ1-5	TRBV2	CASRMDREFNQPQHF
TRBJ2-5	TRBV5-5	CASSLVFGQGKETQYF
TRBJ1-2	TRBV5-1	CASSSSATGTFNYGYTF
.	TRBV10-1	CASGTSGNYEQYF
TRBJ1-6	TRBV4-2	CASSSRVGRGEHRNSPLHF
TRBJ1-3	TRBV9	CASSVEANPGNTIYF
TRBJ1-1	TRBV19	CASRKDRGRTEAFF
TRBJ2-1	TRBV6-6	CASSPPGQGADEQFF
TRBJ2-7	TRBV9	CASSASDRSHEQYF